The sample holds a few counts of the clone carrying this T cell receptor beta chain. The sample is drawn from a study of response to subunit inactivated influenza vaccine. TCRdb processed the RT-PCR reads anew with MiXCR; each CDR3 protein has one entry. This table holds around 480,000 distinct CDR3 sequences, over 9.5% found once. V was cut by 1 base and J by 1 base, with 10 bases left in between. The germline CDR1 and CDR2 sequences are LGHNA and YSLEER. This CDR3 has 15 residues. This specimen was PBMCs from blood, taken 40 to 50 days after vaccination. The sequence came from a man in his fifties or sixties who received an inactivated influenza vaccine. The chain uses TRBV4-3 and TRBJ1-2; D is ambiguous. The CDR3 is CASSQGGFDNYGYTF. In nucleotides, the CDR3 is TGCGCCAGCAGCCAAGGAGGGTTTGATAACTATGGCTACACCTTC.